These 27 T cell receptor beta chains were sequenced from one sample in a study of blood T cells in healthy people across ages. A J-beta primer mix and a sample-barcoded 5' primer were used in a second PCR of roughly 7 to 12 cycles. TCRdb analysed the 5' RACE reads with MiXCR anew, one entry per CDR3 protein. This sample carries over 1,500,000 distinct CDR3 sequences, roughly 43% of them seen once, and the ten largest clones take approximately 22%. The specimen sequenced was blood. All receptors come from a human donor in good health.

This clonotype was detected a few times. The rearrangement uses TRBV6-2 or TRBV6-3 and TRBJ2-1; D perhaps matches TRBD2 (6 bases). CDR3 length: 16 residues. CDR1 and CDR2 from the germline V gene are MNHEY and SVGEGT. V gave up 6 bases and J gave up 1 base, with 16 bases separating them. The CDR3 bases are TGTGCCAGCAGCTTCCTCTTTCGGGGGTCCTACAATGAGCAGTTCTTC. The encoded protein is CASSFLFRGSYNEQFF.

The rearrangement joins TRBV7-2 to TRBJ2-4, with D possibly TRBD2 on 7 matching bases. From germline, CDR1 is SGHTA and CDR2 FQGNSA. Trimming shortened V by 1 base and J by 11 bases, and 15 bases separated the two germline ends. The CDR3 extends over 14 amino acids. The CDR3 coding sequence is TGTGCCAGCAGCTTAGGGGGGGGCGTGAACGTTCAGTACTTC. This sequence encodes CASSLGGGVNVQYF.

V is TRBV3-1 and J is TRBJ1-1; 8 bases align to TRBD1. The length of the CDR3 is 16 residues. V lost 4 bases to trimming and J lost 0 bases; unmatched junction nucleotides: 7. CDR1 and CDR2 from the germline V gene are LGHDT and YNNKEL (reference sequence). The CDR3 sequence: CASSLGQAVMNTEAFF. The CDR3 DNA sequence: TGTGCCAGCAGCCTGGGACAGGCGGTGATGAACACTGAAGCTTTCTTT.

In this sample, this clonotype turned up once. The chain carries TRBV5-1 and TRBJ2-3, with a weak D call TRBD1 (6 bases). Trimming pared 2 bases from V and 7 bases from J, leaving 11 bases between. The CDR3 sequence is 13 residues long. Germline CDR1 SGHRS, CDR2 YFSETQ. The CDR3 DNA sequence: TGCGCCAGCAGCTTAGACAGGCCCCATACGCAGTATTTT. This translates into CASSLDRPHTQYF.

This clonotype was detected only a few times. This chain uses TRBV5-5 with TRBJ1-1; D ambiguous. Germline lookup yields CDR1 SGHKS and CDR2 YYEKEE (reference sequence). Trimming removed 0 bases at V and 7 bases at J, with 10 bases between. This CDR3 is built from 13 residues. The chain's CDR3 is CASSLATYFEAFF. CDR3 coding DNA: TGTGCCAGCAGCTTGGCAACCTACTTTGAAGCTTTCTTT.

As for this clonotype: A read error may explain this, as a much larger clone is one base away. The chain couples TRBV5-1 to TRBJ1-2; D remains ambiguous. The CDR3 is 13 amino acids. The V and J ends lost 6 bases and 6 bases respectively, with 15 bases between them. The germline gives CDR1 SGHRS, CDR2 YFSETQ. The DNA of the CDR3 is TGCGCCAGCAACTCCACGACTGGCGATGGCTACACCTTC. Protein product: CASNSTTGDGYTF.

The J gene is TRBJ1-2, the V gene TRBV7-2; weak D call: TRBD1 (5 bases). Looked up from germline, CDR1 is SGHTA and CDR2 is FQGNSA. This CDR3 has 15 amino acids. V lost 1 base, J lost 6 bases, and 15 bases lay in between. The chain's CDR3 is CASSLGFLTANGYTF. The DNA of the CDR3 is TGTGCCAGCAGCTTAGGCTTTTTGACAGCAAATGGCTACACCTTC.

Points on this clonotype: One junction end disagrees with the germline gene, perhaps due to a read error. The rearrangement uses TRBV7-2 and TRBJ2-5; D call uncertain. Germline loops: CDR1 SGHTA, CDR2 FQGNSA. The CDR3 totals 11 residues. CDR3 nucleotides: TGTGCCGGCAGCTTGAGGAATTCGCAGTACTTC. This gives the protein CAGSLRNSQYF. Based on the CDR3 plus reference TRBV7-2 and TRBJ2-5, the full variable domain is GAGVSQSPSNKVTEKGKDVELRCDPISGHTALYWYRQSLGQGLEFLIYFQGNSAPDKSGLPSDRFSAERTGGSVSTLTIQRTQQEDSAVYLCAGSLRNSQYFGPGTRLLVL.

This clonotype was picked up a small number of times. The CDR3 DNA reads as TGTGCCAGCAGCTGGTGGGGGTTGACCCAGAACTACGAGCAGTACTTC. Translating it yields CASSWWGLTQNYEQYF. The chain combines TRBV7-3 with TRBJ2-4; D might be TRBD1 or TRBD2, each matching 5 bases. Gene TRBJ2-7 matches the end of the DNA better, so the J call may be wrong. Germline loops: CDR1 SGHTA, CDR2 FQGTGA. The CDR3 covers 16 residues.

This clonotype showed up just a few times. V and J are TRBV4-2 and TRBJ1-2; perhaps TRBD1 as D (6 bases). This CDR3 spans 15 amino acids. Germline CDR1 is LGHNA and CDR2 is YNFKEQ. Trimming shortened V by 1 base and J by 8 bases, and 17 bases separated the two germline ends. The CDR3 DNA follows: TGTGCCAGCAGCCAAGGAAACGAGGGGGACGGGGGCTACACCTTC. Protein sequence: CASSQGNEGDGGYTF.

This clonotype came up a few times. This chain links TRBV6-1 with TRBJ2-5, with a tentative D call TRBD1 (6 bases). This CDR3 spans 14 amino acids. The germline V and J ends were trimmed by 5 bases and 2 bases, with 12 bases remaining between them. Looked up from germline, CDR1 is MNHNS and CDR2 is SASEGT. The CDR3 loop is CASSNRDKQETQYF. In DNA, the CDR3 is TGTGCCAGCAGTAACCGGGACAAGCAAGAGACCCAGTACTTC.

Only a few counts were recorded for this clonotype. V gene TRBV6-2 or TRBV6-3 combines with J gene TRBJ2-3, with D uncertain. V was trimmed by 5 bases and J by 2 bases, leaving 14 bases between them. In germline, CDR1 is MNHEY, CDR2 SVGEGT. CDR3 length: 15 residues. CDR3 loop: CASSHNLHSTDTQYF. The CDR3 nucleotides are TGTGCCAGCAGTCACAACCTCCACTCCACAGATACGCAGTATTTT.

CDR3 loop: CSVGGYGTYTEAFF. The CDR3 coding sequence is TGCAGCGTTGGTGGGTACGGCACCTACACTGAAGCTTTCTTT. V gene TRBV29-1 combines with J gene TRBJ1-1; D is undetermined. Trimming took off 4 bases at V and 3 bases at J, with 15 bases between the two ends. The CDR3 length is 14 residues. Looked up from germline, CDR1 is SQVTM and CDR2 is ANQGSEA.

This clonotype has only one observation. This chain uses TRBV5-1 with TRBJ2-7; weak D call: TRBD1 (6 bases). V lost 7 bases and J 7 bases, leaving 21 bases between the germline ends. Germline values: CDR1 SGHRS, CDR2 YFSETQ. There are 14 residues in the CDR3. The CDR3 spells CASFLQPPGEEQYF. CDR3 coding DNA: TGCGCCAGCTTTCTTCAACCCCCAGGGGAAGAGCAGTACTTC.

The V and J genes are TRBV7-8 and TRBJ2-3; D may be TRBD2 (6 bases). V dropped 5 bases and J dropped 3 bases, with 21 bases sitting between them. The CDR3 is made up of 17 amino acids. Germline-derived CDR1 and CDR2 are SGHVS and FQNEAQ. The CDR3 protein is CASSSRGRGRGTDTQYF. As DNA, the CDR3 is TGTGCCAGCAGCAGCCGAGGTCGGGGACGGGGGACAGATACGCAGTATTTT.

The chain combines TRBV7-9 with TRBJ2-7; 8 positions agree with TRBD1. V lost 0 bases to trimming and J lost 1 base; unmatched junction nucleotides: 8. Germline V gives CDR1 SEHNR, CDR2 FQNEAQ (reference sequence). CDR3 length equals 17 residues. CDR3 residues: CASSLAPGQGSSYEQYF. In DNA, the CDR3 is TGTGCCAGCAGCTTAGCTCCAGGACAGGGTTCATCCTACGAGCAGTACTTC.

This clonotype showed up just a few times. The V call is TRBV27, the J call TRBJ1-5, with D tentatively TRBD1 (6 bases). Trimming stripped 6 bases from V and 4 bases from J, with 16 bases between. The CDR3 sequence is 15 residues long. Per the germline V gene, CDR1 is MNHEY and CDR2 is SMNVEV (reference sequence). The CDR3 sequence: CASRRGGPVNQPQHF. The DNA of the CDR3 is TGTGCCAGCAGGCGAGGGGGGCCGGTAAATCAGCCCCAGCATTTT.

The rearrangement uses TRBV7-2 and TRBJ2-3; 8 nucleotides align to TRBD2. The germline V gene encodes CDR1 SGHTA and CDR2 FQGNSA. The CDR3 covers 13 residues. V dropped 6 bases and J dropped 6; count of bases not matched to a gene: 5. The CDR3 loop reads CASSWTSLDTQYF. The CDR3 DNA follows: TGTGCCAGCAGTTGGACTAGCTTGGATACGCAGTATTTT.

This clonotype came up many times. J is TRBJ1-4 and V is TRBV7-3, with D unresolved. V was trimmed by 5 bases and J by 0 bases, leaving 7 bases between them. The CDR3 runs 14 residues. Looked up from germline, CDR1 is SGHTA and CDR2 is FQGTGA. The CDR3 DNA is TGTGCCAGCAGCGACGGTGCAACTAATGAAAAACTGTTTTTT. Protein sequence: CASSDGATNEKLFF.

This clonotype was counted only a few times. The rearrangement links TRBV9 to TRBJ2-3; D is unresolved. The CDR3 is made up of 16 amino acids. Germline assignment: CDR1 SGDLS and CDR2 YYNGEE. V was cut by 5 bases and J by 3 bases, with 19 bases left in between. The CDR3 DNA sequence: TGTGCCAGCAGTTTTAGGAATAGCCCCCCAACAGATACGCAGTATTTT. Its translation is CASSFRNSPPTDTQYF.

This clonotype showed up just once. The chain has TRBV7-8 and TRBJ2-1; the match to TRBD1 covers 7 bases. The CDR3 runs to 16 residues. V lost 5 bases to trimming and J lost 3 bases; unmatched junction nucleotides: 10. CDR1 SGHVS and CDR2 FQNEAQ come from the germline V gene. This CDR3 reads CASSPTGASYYNEQFF. The CDR3 nucleotides are TGTGCCAGCAGCCCCACAGGGGCCTCGTACTACAATGAGCAGTTCTTC.

V gene TRBV10-3 combines with J gene TRBJ2-3; D is perhaps TRBD1 or TRBD2 (5 bases each). Between the trimmed V and J ends, which lost 6 bases and 4 bases, there was a span of 14 bases. Looked up from germline, CDR1 is ENHRY and CDR2 is SYGVKD. The CDR3 runs 14 residues. The CDR3 region has the DNA TGTGCCATCAGGGCCGGGACCCGGGCAGATACGCAGTATTTT. This gives the protein CAIRAGTRADTQYF.

In its sample, this clonotype was seen many times. This chain uses TRBV6-2 or TRBV6-3 with TRBJ2-7, with 9 positions matching TRBD2. The CDR3 extends over 15 amino acids. CDR1 and CDR2 from the germline V gene are MNHEY and SVGEGT. V dropped 6 bases and J dropped 1; count of bases not matched to a gene: 7. DNA for the CDR3: TGTGCCAGCAGCCTAGCGGGGTCCCTATCCTACGAGCAGTACTTC. Its translation is CASSLAGSLSYEQYF.

Only one count was recorded for this clonotype. Just one base apart from a much larger clone, this may be a read error. The chain has TRBV7-3 and TRBJ2-3; 9 nucleotides agree with TRBD2. CDR3 length equals 14 residues. CDR1 is SGHTA and CDR2 is FQGTGA in the germline V gene. CDR3 sequence (DNA): TGTGCCAGCAGCCAAGGGACTAGCATAGATACGCAGTATTTT. The encoded protein is CASSQGTSIDTQYF.

This clonotype has only a few counts. The genes are TRBV5-1 and TRBJ2-5; TRBD2 matches 9 bases. This CDR3 is 16 amino acids long. J was trimmed by 4 bases and V by 0 bases; bases with no gene match: 7. Germline V gene sequence: CDR1 SGHRS, CDR2 YFSETQ. As DNA, the CDR3 is TGCGCCAGCAGCTTGGATCGCGGGGGGGCAAGAGAGACCCAGTACTTC. Its protein is CASSLDRGGARETQYF.

The CDR3 is CASSPGTSIDTDTQYF. The CDR3 region has the DNA TGTGCCAGCAGCCCCGGGACTAGCATTGACACAGATACGCAGTATTTT. This chain connects TRBV9 to TRBJ2-3, with 9 bases matching TRBD2. J gave up 2 bases and V 4 bases, and 8 bases lay outside the gene matches. Germline V gives CDR1 SGDLS, CDR2 YYNGEE. CDR3 length: 16 residues. The full variable domain, with the rest looked up from reference TRBV9 and TRBJ2-3, is DSGVTQTPKHLITATGQRVTLRCSPRSGDLSVYWYQQSLDQGLQFLIQYYNGEERAKGNILERFSAQQFPDLHSELNLSSLELGDSALYFCASSPGTSIDTDTQYFGPGTRLTVL.

The CDR3 coding sequence is TGTGCCAGCAGTTACGGCCTCAAGGGGCGAAGCAATCAGCCCCAGCATTTT. It specifies CASSYGLKGRSNQPQHF. The gene calls are TRBV6-2 or TRBV6-3 and TRBJ1-5, with D possibly TRBD1 on 5 matching bases. Trimming took off 2 bases at V and 1 base at J, with 15 bases between the two ends. The V gene's germline CDR1 is MNHEY and CDR2 SVGEGT. This CDR3 is built from 17 residues.